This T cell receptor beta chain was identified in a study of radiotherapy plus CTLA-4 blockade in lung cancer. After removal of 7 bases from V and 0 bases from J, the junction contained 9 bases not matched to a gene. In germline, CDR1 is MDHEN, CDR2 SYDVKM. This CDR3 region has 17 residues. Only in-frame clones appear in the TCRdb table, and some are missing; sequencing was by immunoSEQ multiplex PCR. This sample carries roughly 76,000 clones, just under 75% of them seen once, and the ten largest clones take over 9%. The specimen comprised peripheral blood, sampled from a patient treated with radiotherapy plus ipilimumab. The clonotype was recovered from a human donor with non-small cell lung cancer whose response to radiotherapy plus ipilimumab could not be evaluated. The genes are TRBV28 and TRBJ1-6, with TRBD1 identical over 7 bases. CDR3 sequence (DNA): TGTGCCAGCACACAGGGGCCTGCATTCTCCTATAATTCACCCCTCCACTTT. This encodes CASTQGPAFSYNSPLHF.